A selection of T cell receptor beta chains follows, all from one sample in a study of cytomegalovirus exposure and HLA in healthy donors. TCRdb's copy holds only in-frame clones and misses some; the assay was immunoSEQ multiplex PCR. Seen here are approximately 150,000 clones, 80% observed once, and the top ten hold about 7%. Sequencing was performed on PBMCs. These TCRs come from a man aged 25 to 45 in good health and CMV-seropositive. Both conserved end residues are part of each CDR3. The D gene is left open where the match is weak.

D: -; J: TRBJ2-7; V: TRBV11-3; CDR3: CASSDRDFYEQYF
D: -; J: TRBJ2-1; V: TRBV4-1; CDR3: CASSQGEKYNEQFF
D: TRBD2; J: -; V: TRBV6-5; CDR3: CASSPAPGLAYEQYF
D: -; J: TRBJ2-1; V: TRBV19; CDR3: CASSIAPGTYNEQFF
D: -; J: TRBJ2-3; V: TRBV29-1; CDR3: CSVYRDTRTDTQYF
D: -; J: TRBJ1-5; V: TRBV19; CDR3: CASSPGLINQPQHF
D: -; J: TRBJ2-5; V: TRBV7-2; CDR3: CASSLLVHQYF
D: TRBD1; J: TRBJ2-1; V: TRBV7-3; CDR3: CASSLKGQGVGYEQFF
D: -; J: TRBJ2-1; V: TRBV2; CDR3: CASSLRAAPGDNEQFF
D: TRBD1; J: TRBJ1-2; V: TRBV19; CDR3: CASTLYRTGAEGYTF
D: TRBD2; J: TRBJ2-4; V: TRBV28; CDR3: CASSFHSGGKNIQYF